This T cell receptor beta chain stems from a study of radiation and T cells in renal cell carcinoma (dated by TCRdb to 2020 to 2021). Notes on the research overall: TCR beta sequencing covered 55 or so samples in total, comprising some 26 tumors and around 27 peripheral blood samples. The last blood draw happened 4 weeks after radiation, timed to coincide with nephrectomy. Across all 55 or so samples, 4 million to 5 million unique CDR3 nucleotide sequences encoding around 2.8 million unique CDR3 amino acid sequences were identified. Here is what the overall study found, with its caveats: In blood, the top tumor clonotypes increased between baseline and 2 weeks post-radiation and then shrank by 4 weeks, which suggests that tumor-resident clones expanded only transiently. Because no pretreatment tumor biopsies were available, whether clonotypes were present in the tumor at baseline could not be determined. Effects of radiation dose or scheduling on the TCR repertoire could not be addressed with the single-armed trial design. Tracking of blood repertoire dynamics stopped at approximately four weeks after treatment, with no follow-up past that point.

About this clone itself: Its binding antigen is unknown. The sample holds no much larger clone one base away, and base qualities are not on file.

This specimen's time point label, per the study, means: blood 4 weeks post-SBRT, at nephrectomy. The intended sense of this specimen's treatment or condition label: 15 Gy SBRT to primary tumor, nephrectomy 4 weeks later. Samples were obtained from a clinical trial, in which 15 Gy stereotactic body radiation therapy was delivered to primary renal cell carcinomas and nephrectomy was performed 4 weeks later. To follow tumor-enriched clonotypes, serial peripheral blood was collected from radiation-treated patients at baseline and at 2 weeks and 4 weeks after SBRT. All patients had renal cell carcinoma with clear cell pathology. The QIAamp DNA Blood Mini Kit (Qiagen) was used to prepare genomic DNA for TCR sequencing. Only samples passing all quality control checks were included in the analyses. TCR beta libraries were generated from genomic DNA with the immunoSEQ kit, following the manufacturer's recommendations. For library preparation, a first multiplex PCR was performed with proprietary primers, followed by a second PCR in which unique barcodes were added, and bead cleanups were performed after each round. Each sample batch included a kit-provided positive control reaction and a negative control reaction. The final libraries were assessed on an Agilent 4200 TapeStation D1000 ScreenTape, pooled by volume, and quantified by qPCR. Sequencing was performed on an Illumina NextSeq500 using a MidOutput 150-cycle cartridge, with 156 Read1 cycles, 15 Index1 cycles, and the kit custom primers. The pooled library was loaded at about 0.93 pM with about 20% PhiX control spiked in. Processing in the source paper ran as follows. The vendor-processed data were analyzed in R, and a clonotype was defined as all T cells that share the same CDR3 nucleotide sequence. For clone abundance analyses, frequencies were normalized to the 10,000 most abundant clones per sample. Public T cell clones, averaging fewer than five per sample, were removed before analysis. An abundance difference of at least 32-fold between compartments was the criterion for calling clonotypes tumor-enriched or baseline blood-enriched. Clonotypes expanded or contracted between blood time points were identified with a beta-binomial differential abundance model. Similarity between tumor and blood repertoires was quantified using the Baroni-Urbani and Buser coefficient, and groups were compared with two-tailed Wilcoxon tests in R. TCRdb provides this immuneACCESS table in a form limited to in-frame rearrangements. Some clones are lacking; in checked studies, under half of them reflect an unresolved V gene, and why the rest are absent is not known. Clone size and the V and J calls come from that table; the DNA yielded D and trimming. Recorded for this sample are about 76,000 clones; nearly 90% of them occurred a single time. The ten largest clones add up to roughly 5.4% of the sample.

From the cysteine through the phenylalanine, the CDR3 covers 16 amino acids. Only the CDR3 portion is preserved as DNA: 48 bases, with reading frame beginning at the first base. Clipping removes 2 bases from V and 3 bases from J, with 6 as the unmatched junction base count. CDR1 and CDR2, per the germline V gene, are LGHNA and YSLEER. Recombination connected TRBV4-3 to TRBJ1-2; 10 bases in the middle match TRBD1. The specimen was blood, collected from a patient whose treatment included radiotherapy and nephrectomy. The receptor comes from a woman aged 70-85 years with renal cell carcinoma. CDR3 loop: CASSQIPGQGYYGYTF. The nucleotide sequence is TGCGCCAGCAGCCAAATACCGGGACAGGGGTACTATGGCTACACCTTC.